These T cell receptor beta chains were read from a single sample in a study of technical replicates of blood from a few donors. The data were produced by immunoSEQ multiplex PCR, yet TCRdb's version contains in-frame clones alone and is incomplete. The sample yields over 90,000 clones, around 96% seen once. Sequenced sample: T cells isolated from PBMCs. All receptors derive from a human donor in good health. Each CDR3 is given with its conserved first and last residue. D genes are given only for firm matches. A clone size is listed for some rows: how often the clone was seen (once, few, many), or a class if it is expanded.

CASSLRGQGKAFF	TGTGCCAGCAGTTTAAGGGGACAGGGAAAAGCTTTCTTT	.	13	TRBD1	TRBV27	TRBJ1-1
CASSLLAAQETQYF	TGTGCCAGCAGCCTACTAGCGGCACAAGAGACCCAGTACTTC	.	14	TRBD2	TRBV2	TRBJ2-5
CASLIGGLTNEQFF	TGTGCCAGCTTGATCGGGGGACTCACCAATGAGCAGTTCTTC	.	14	.	TRBV13	TRBJ2-1
CASSVDELSDRNYGYTF	TGTGCCAGCAGCGTAGACGAGTTGAGCGACCGTAACTATGGCTACACCTTC	.	17	.	TRBV9	TRBJ1-2
CASSEASRAAGANVLTF	TGTGCCAGCAGTGAAGCCTCCAGGGCGGCTGGGGCCAACGTCCTGACTTTC	.	17	.	TRBV6-1	TRBJ2-6
CASTKFSGANEQFF	TGTGCCAGCACGAAATTTTCGGGAGCTAATGAGCAGTTCTTC	.	14	.	TRBV6-5	TRBJ2-1
CASRGTRQGGRMDTEAFF	TGTGCCAGTAGGGGTACTCGGCAGGGGGGACGAATGGACACTGAAGCTTTCTTT	.	18	TRBD1	TRBV19	TRBJ1-1
CASSLDLRGYTF	TGTGCCAGCAGCTTAGATCTGAGGGGCTACACCTTC	.	12	.	TRBV5-4	TRBJ1-2
CSAVPTRWAFF	TGCAGTGCGGTTCCCACGAGGTGGGCTTTCTTT	.	11	.	TRBV20-1	TRBJ1-1
CASSLMSTGGNQPQHF	TGTGCCAGCTCACTAATGTCGACAGGGGGTAATCAGCCCCAGCATTTT	once	16	TRBD1	TRBV18	TRBJ1-5
CASSLTPGKTNEKLFF	TGTGCCAGCAGCCTAACCCCGGGAAAAACTAATGAAAAACTGTTTTTT	.	16	.	TRBV7-9	TRBJ1-4
CASTLSGVGGQETQYF	TGTGCCAGCACCTTATCAGGGGTTGGTGGGCAAGAGACCCAGTACTTC	.	16	.	TRBV28	TRBJ2-5
CASSIGGRTGELFF	TGTGCCAGTAGTATAGGGGGGAGGACCGGGGAGCTGTTTTTT	.	14	.	TRBV19	TRBJ2-2
CASSLVGPNQPQHF	TGTGCCAGCAGCTTAGTGGGGCCAAATCAGCCCCAGCATTTT	few	14	.	TRBV7-9	TRBJ1-5
CAISSSLSDNEQFF	TGTGCCATCAGCTCCTCTCTTTCCGACAATGAGCAGTTCTTC	.	14	.	TRBV10-3	TRBJ2-1
CASSELSVRFEAFF	TGCGCCAGCAGTGAATTATCAGTCCGCTTTGAAGCTTTCTTT	.	14	.	TRBV10-2	TRBJ1-1
CASSVMGGEYEQYF	TGTGCCAGCAGTGTAATGGGGGGAGAGTACGAGCAGTACTTC	.	14	.	TRBV2	TRBJ2-7
CASSRDRGETQYF	TGTGCCAGCAGCCGGGACAGGGGAGAGACCCAGTACTTC	.	13	TRBD1	TRBV7-2	TRBJ2-5